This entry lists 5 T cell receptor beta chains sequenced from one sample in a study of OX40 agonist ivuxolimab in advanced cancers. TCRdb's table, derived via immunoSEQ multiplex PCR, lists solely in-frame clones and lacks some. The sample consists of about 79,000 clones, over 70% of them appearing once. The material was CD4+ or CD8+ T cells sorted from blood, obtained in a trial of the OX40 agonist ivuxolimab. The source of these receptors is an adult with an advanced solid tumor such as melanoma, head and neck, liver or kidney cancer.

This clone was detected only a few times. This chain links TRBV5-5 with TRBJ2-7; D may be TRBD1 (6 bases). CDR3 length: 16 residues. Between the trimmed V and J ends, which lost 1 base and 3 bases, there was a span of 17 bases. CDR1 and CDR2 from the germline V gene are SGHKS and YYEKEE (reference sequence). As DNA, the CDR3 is TGTGCCAGCAGCTTGACCCCGGACAGTTCGTACTACGAGCAGTACTTC. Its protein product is CASSLTPDSSYYEQYF. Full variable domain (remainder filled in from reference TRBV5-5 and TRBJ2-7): DAGVTQSPTHLIKTRGQQVTLRCSPISGHKSVSWYQQVLGQGPQFIFQYYEKEERGRGNFPDRFSARQFPNYSSELNVNALLLGDSALYLCASSLTPDSSYYEQYFGPGTRLTVT.

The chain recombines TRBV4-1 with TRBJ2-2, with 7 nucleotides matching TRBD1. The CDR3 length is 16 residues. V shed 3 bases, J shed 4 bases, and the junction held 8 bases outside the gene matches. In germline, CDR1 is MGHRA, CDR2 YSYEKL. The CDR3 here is CASSHPGGQATGELFF. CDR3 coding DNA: TGCGCCAGCAGCCACCCCGGCGGACAGGCCACCGGGGAGCTGTTTTTT.

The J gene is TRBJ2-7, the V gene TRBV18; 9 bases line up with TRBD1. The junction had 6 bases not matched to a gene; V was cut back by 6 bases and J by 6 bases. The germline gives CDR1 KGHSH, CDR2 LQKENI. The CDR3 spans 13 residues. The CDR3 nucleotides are TGTGCCAGCTCGAAAGGACAGGGGATCGAGCAGTACTTC. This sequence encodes CASSKGQGIEQYF.

CDR3: CASSLVQGMGSPLHF. The CDR3 DNA reads as TGTGCCAGCAGCTTGGTACAGGGAATGGGTTCACCCCTCCACTTT. The chain combines TRBV5-5 with TRBJ1-6; tentative D call: TRBD1 (6 bases). Germline CDR1 is SGHKS and CDR2 is YYEKEE (reference sequence). CDR3 length: 15 amino acids. Trimming removed 0 bases from V and 9 bases from J, with 13 bases in between.

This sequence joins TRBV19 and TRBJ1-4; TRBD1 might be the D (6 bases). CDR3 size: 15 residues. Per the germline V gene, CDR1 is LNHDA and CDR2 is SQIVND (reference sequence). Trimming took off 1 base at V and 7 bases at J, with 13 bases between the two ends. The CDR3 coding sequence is TGTGCCAGTAGTATAGGTACAGGGTCTGGTGAAAAACTGTTTTTT. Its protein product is CASSIGTGSGEKLFF.